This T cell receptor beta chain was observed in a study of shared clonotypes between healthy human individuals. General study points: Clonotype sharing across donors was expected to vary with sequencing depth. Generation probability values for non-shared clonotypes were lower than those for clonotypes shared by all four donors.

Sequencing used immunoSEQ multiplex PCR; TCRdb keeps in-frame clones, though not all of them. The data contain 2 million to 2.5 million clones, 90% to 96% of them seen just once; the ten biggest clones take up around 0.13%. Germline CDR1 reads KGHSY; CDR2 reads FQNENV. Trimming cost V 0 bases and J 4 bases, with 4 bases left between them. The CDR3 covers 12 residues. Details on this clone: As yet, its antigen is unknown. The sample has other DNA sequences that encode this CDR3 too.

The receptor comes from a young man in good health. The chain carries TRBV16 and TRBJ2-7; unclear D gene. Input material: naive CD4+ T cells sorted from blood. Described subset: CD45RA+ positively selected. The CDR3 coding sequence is TGTGCCAGCAGCCAATCCAGTTACGAGCAGTACTTC. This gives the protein CASSQSSYEQYF.